This T cell receptor beta chain was identified in a study of blood T cell repertoires in COVID-19. Study-wide background: The origin of the acute and convalescent COVID-19 samples was the United States, Italy and Spain. From T cells, B-cell-depleted T cells, or PBMCs came the material, which was cDNA or gDNA.

The CDR3 has 14 amino acids. The V and J ends lost 4 bases and 8 bases respectively, with 15 bases between them. CDR1 and CDR2 from the germline V gene are SGDLS and YYNGEE. Study processing details: For nucleated cells, counts were estimated from reference gene primer amplification. The protocol was immunoSEQ multiplex PCR, while the TCRdb copy is restricted to in-frame clones and leaves out a portion. V, J and clone size reflect that table, while D and trimming were determined from the DNA. The sample carries over 100,000 clones, around 89% recorded once. This receptor was taken from a man aged 55 to 69 with COVID-19, enrolled during active disease. The source material was peripheral blood. The chain has TRBV9 and TRBJ1-4; D gene ambiguous. As DNA, the CDR3 is TGTGCCAGCAGCCCCCGCCCCAACGCGGAAAAACTGTTTTTT. Protein sequence: CASSPRPNAEKLFF.